Presented here are 16 T cell receptor beta chains from one specimen sequenced in a study of cytomegalovirus exposure and HLA in healthy donors. Primers included in the PCR were 60 Vbeta and 13 Jbeta primers. TCRdb keeps only in-frame clones here, not all; method: immunoSEQ multiplex PCR. The repertoire holds tens of thousands of clones, 72% seen once, with roughly 4.5% in the top ten. The sample consisted of PBMCs. These receptors originate from a man between 60 and 70 years old in good health and CMV-seropositive.

The chain combines TRBV5-6 with TRBJ2-7; 7 bases are shared with TRBD1. Looked up from germline, CDR1 is SGHDT and CDR2 is YYEEEE. With 5 bases clipped from V and 0 bases from J, the junction kept 8 bases outside the gene matches. The CDR3 loop spans 15 amino acids. The CDR3 loop is CASRSRGKSSYEQYF. CDR3 in DNA: TGTGCCAGCAGATCCAGGGGGAAAAGCTCCTACGAGCAGTACTTC.

This clone has just a few counts. The V gene is TRBV19, the J gene TRBJ2-1; tentatively, D is TRBD1 (5 bases). The germline gives CDR1 LNHDA, CDR2 SQIVND (reference sequence). The CDR3 contains 13 residues. Trimming shortened V by 3 bases and J by 7 bases, and 10 bases separated the two germline ends. The CDR3 loop is CASSIQGWNEQFF. The CDR3 DNA reads TGTGCCAGTAGTATTCAGGGTTGGAATGAGCAGTTCTTC.

This clone came up a few times. The rearrangement links TRBV11-2 to TRBJ1-2; 8 nucleotides match TRBD1. This CDR3 comprises 18 residues. Germline V gene data show CDR1 as SGHAT and CDR2 as FQNNGV. V was pared by 2 bases and J by 1 base, with 12 bases of the junction left unmatched. In nucleotides, the CDR3 is TGTGCCAGCAGCTTATATCCCCCACAGGGGGGCTATAACTATGGCTACACCTTC. Protein: CASSLYPPQGGYNYGYTF.

The chain links TRBV7-6 to TRBJ1-5; D unresolved. The CDR3 has 13 amino acids. The germline gives CDR1 SGHVS, CDR2 FNYEAQ. V lost 2 bases and J lost 4, with 6 bases in between. As DNA, the CDR3 is TGTGCCAGCAGCTTACAGGAAAATCAGCCCCAGCATTTT. This encodes CASSLQENQPQHF.

J is TRBJ1-3 and V is TRBV19, with 8 positions matching TRBD1. J gave up 2 bases and V 3 bases, and 3 bases lay outside the gene matches. The length of the CDR3 is 15 residues. CDR1 and CDR2 from the germline V gene are LNHDA and SQIVND (reference sequence). CDR3 DNA sequence: TGTGCCAGTAGTATGGGACAGGCCGCTGGAAACACCATATATTTT. The encoded protein is CASSMGQAAGNTIYF.

This chain links TRBV18 with TRBJ2-5; D not certain. With 2 bases removed from V and 5 bases from J, the gap between germline ends came to 15 bases. Germline CDR1 and CDR2: KGHSH and LQKENI. The CDR3 covers 15 residues. The CDR3 loop is CASSPVGQGQETQYF. DNA of the CDR3: TGTGCCAGCTCACCAGTGGGCCAAGGCCAGGAGACCCAGTACTTC.

The CDR3 DNA is TGTGCCAGCAGCGTCTCTAGCGGGAGTTTTTATGAGCAGTTCTTC. Protein: CASSVSSGSFYEQFF. The genes are TRBV9 and TRBJ2-1; 10 bases fit TRBD2. The CDR3 length is 15 residues. From germline, CDR1 is SGDLS and CDR2 YYNGEE. Trimming at V came to 2 bases and at J to 8 bases, leaving 7 bases not matched to a gene.

Notes on this clone: The junction shows a germline mismatch at one end, possibly a read error. This chain joins TRBV7-9 and TRBJ2-7; D unclear. The CDR3 runs to 12 residues. The germline V gene has CDR1 SEHNR and CDR2 FQNEAQ (reference sequence). This chain's CDR3 is CSSSRSPYEQYF. In DNA form, the CDR3 reads TGTTCCAGCAGCCGGAGTCCTTACGAGCAGTACTTC.

The genes are TRBV10-3 and TRBJ2-1; D is uncertain. CDR3 length: 12 amino acids. Trimming stripped 8 bases from V and 6 bases from J, with 11 bases between. Germline values: CDR1 ENHRY, CDR2 SYGVKD. CDR3 bases: TGTGCCATCGCGCCTCCTTCCAATGAGCAGTTCTTC. Residues: CAIAPPSNEQFF.

The chain recombines TRBV9 with TRBJ2-5, with 7 bases fitting TRBD1. CDR1 SGDLS and CDR2 YYNGEE come from the germline V gene. The V segment lost 5 bases and the J segment 7 bases; nucleotides outside the gene matches: 8. The CDR3 is 13 amino acids. CDR3 region: CASSTTGAGTQYF. The CDR3 nucleotides are TGTGCCAGCAGTACTACAGGGGCTGGGACCCAGTACTTC.

The chain recombines TRBV27 with TRBJ2-1; D perhaps matches TRBD1 (5 bases). Per the germline V gene, CDR1 is MNHEY and CDR2 is SMNVEV (reference sequence). Trimming took 3 bases from V and 4 from J, leaving 10 bases between them. This CDR3 comprises 14 residues. The CDR3 is CASSFYDRYNEQFF. DNA for the CDR3: TGTGCCAGCAGTTTCTATGACAGATACAATGAGCAGTTCTTC.

This chain uses TRBV18 with TRBJ2-3; D gene ambiguous. The CDR3 loop spans 13 amino acids. V shed 9 bases and J shed 5 bases, with 15 bases lying between them. Germline assignment: CDR1 KGHSH and CDR2 LQKENI. CDR3 residues: CASSPYTQDTQYF. The CDR3 bases are TGTGCCAGTTCCCCTTACACCCAAGATACGCAGTATTTT.

The chain couples TRBV6-5 to TRBJ2-7; 11 bases are shared with TRBD1. Per the germline V gene, CDR1 is MNHEY and CDR2 is SVGAGI. Trimming at V came to 2 bases and at J to 1 base, leaving 1 base not matched to a gene. This CDR3 is 15 amino acids long. In DNA, the CDR3 is TGTGCCAGCAGTTACGGGACAGGGGGATCCTACGAGCAGTACTTC. Residues: CASSYGTGGSYEQYF.

This clone was counted only a few times. This chain connects TRBV5-1 to TRBJ2-3; 11 bases agree with TRBD1. The trim removed 3 bases at V and 7 bases at J, leaving 10 bases unmatched. Germline V lookup: CDR1 SGHRS, CDR2 YFSETQ. The CDR3 runs to 16 residues. As DNA, the CDR3 is TGCGCCAGCAGCTGGATACCCGGGACAGGGGGTAATACGCAGTATTTT. This encodes CASSWIPGTGGNTQYF.

The chain employs TRBV7-2 and TRBJ2-3; a weak D match, TRBD2 (6 bases). The germline V gene has CDR1 SGHTA and CDR2 FQGNSA. V lost 5 bases and J lost 2, with 23 bases in between. The CDR3 runs to 18 residues. CDR3 protein: CASSPGVVGPLYTDTQYF. CDR3 DNA: TGTGCCAGCAGCCCGGGGGTTGTGGGCCCACTCTACACAGATACGCAGTATTTT.

The chain has TRBV5-1 and TRBJ1-1; the D gene is possibly TRBD1 (5 bases). The V end lost 4 bases, the J end lost 4 bases, and 20 bases lay between the germline ends. From germline, CDR1 is SGHRS and CDR2 YFSETQ. This CDR3 has 16 residues. CDR3 in DNA: TGCGCCAGCAGCACGGGTCAGGGCGCTGGGGTCACTGAAGCTTTCTTT. This encodes CASSTGQGAGVTEAFF.